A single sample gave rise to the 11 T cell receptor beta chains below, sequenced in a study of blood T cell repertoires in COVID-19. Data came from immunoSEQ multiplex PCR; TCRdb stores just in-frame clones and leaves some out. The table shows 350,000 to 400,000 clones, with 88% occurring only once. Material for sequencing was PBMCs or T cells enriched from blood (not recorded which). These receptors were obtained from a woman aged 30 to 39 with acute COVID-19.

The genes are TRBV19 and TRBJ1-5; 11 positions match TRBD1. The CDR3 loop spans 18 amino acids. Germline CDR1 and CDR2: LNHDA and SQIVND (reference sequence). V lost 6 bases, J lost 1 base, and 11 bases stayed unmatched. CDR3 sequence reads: CASSPRDRGLWSNQPQHF. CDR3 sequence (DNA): TGTGCCAGTAGCCCCCGGGACAGGGGGTTGTGGAGCAATCAGCCCCAGCATTTT.

CDR3 bases: TGCGCCAGCGTGGCTACGGGGAAGGGCAATGAGCAGTTCTTC. This codes for CASVATGKGNEQFF. The chain couples TRBV4-1 to TRBJ2-1; possible D gene TRBD2, 5 bases. Germline CDR1 reads MGHRA; CDR2 reads YSYEKL. This CDR3 comprises 14 residues. V was trimmed by 8 bases and J by 6 bases, leaving 17 bases between them.

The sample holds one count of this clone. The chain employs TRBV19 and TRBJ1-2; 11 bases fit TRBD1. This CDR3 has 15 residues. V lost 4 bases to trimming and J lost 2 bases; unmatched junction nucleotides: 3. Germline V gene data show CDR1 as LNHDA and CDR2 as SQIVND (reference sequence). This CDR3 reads CASSTGTGGNYGYTF. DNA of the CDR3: TGTGCCAGTAGTACTGGGACAGGGGGAAACTATGGCTACACCTTC. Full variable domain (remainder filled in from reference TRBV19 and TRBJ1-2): DGGITQSPKYLFRKEGQNVTLSCEQNLNHDAMYWYRQDPGQGLRLIYYSQIVNDFQKGDIAEGYSVSREKKESFPLTVTSAQKNPTAFYLCASSTGTGGNYGYTFGSGTRLTVV.

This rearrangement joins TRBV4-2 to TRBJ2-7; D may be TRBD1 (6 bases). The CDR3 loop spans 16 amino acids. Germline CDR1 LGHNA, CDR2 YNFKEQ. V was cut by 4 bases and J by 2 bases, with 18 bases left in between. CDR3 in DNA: TGTGCCAGCAGCCGACTAAGCGCAGGGGTGGCCTACGAGCAGTACTTC. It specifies CASSRLSAGVAYEQYF.

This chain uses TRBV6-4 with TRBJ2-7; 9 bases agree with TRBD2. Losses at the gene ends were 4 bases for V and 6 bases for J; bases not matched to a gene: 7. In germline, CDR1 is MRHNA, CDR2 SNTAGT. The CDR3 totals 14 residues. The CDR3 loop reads CASSVQAGGLEQYF. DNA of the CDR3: TGTGCCAGCAGTGTTCAAGCGGGGGGCCTCGAGCAGTACTTC.

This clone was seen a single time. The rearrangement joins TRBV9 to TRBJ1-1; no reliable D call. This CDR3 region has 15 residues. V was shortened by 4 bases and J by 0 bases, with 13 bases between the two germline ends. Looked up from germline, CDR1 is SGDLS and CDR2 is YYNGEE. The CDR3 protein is CASSLIEAVNTEAFF. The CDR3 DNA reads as TGTGCCAGCAGCCTGATCGAGGCTGTGAACACTGAAGCTTTCTTT.

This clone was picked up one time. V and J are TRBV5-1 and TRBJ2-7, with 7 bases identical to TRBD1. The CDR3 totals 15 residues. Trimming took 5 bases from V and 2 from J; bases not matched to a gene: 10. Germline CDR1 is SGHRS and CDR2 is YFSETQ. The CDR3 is CASSLRGDSTYEQYF. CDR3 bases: TGCGCCAGCAGTCTCAGAGGGGACAGCACCTACGAGCAGTACTTC.

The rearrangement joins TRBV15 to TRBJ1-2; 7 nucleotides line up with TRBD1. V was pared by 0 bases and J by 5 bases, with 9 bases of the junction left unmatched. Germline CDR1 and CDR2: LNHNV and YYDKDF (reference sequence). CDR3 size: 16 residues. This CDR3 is CATSRDRQGDQYGYTF. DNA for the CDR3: TGTGCCACCAGCAGAGATAGGCAGGGGGATCAATATGGCTACACCTTC.

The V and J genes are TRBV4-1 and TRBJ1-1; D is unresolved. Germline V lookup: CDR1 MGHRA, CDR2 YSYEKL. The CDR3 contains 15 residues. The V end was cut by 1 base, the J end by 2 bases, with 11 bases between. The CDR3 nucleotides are TGCGCCAGCAGCCAAGCCGTTCAGTCTAACACTGAAGCTTTCTTT. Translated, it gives CASSQAVQSNTEAFF.

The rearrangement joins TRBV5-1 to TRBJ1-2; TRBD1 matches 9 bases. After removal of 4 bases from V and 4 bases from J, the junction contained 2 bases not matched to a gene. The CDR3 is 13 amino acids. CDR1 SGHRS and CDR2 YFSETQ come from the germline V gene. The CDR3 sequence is CASSLDRGYGYTF. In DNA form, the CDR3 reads TGCGCCAGCAGCCTGGACAGGGGCTATGGCTACACCTTC. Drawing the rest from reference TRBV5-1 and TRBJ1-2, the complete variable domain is KAGVTQTPRYLIKTRGQQVTLSCSPISGHRSVSWYQQTPGQGLQFLFEYFSETQRNKGNFPGRFSGRQFSNSRSEMNVSTLELGDSALYLCASSLDRGYGYTFGSGTRLTVV.

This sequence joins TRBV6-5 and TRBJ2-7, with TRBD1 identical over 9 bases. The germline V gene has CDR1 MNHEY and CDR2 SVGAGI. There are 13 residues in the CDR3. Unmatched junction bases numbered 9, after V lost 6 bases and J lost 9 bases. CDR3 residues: CASRTGTGKVQYF. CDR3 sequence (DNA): TGTGCCAGCAGGACCGGGACAGGGAAAGTGCAGTACTTC.